This record concerns one T cell receptor beta chain sequence. As yet, its antigen is unknown. Profiling relied on immunoSEQ multiplex PCR, and the TCRdb table lists in-frame clones only, not all of them. Of approximately 52,000 clones in the sample, roughly 86% were seen once. These data belong to a study of PD-1 blockade in classical Hodgkin lymphoma. This CDR3 is 15 amino acids long. J was trimmed by 3 bases and V by 6 bases; bases with no gene match: 5. Germline V lookup: CDR1 MDHEN, CDR2 SYDVKM. Time point: cycle 4 day 1 (C4D1), after 6 weeks of nivolumab. Brentuximab vedotin exposure varied among the patients, all of whom had relapsed after autologous stem cell transplantation. Study-wide points: For complete responders, baseline diversity was comparable to that of newly diagnosed patients.

Specimen: peripheral blood mononuclear cells (PBMCs), collected before the fourth cycle of nivolumab. This chain uses TRBV28 with TRBJ2-1; 10 nucleotides match TRBD2. The sequence was collected from a human donor with classical Hodgkin lymphoma. CDR3 bases: TGTGCCAGCAGGACCGGGACTAGCGTCTACAATGAGCAGTTCTTC. Translating it yields CASRTGTSVYNEQFF.